Listed below are T cell receptor beta chains from one sample, sequenced in a study of breast tumors, draining lymph nodes, adjacent tissues. TCRdb re-called the multiplex PCR reads with MiXCR, one entry per CDR3 protein. The repertoire has around 100,000 distinct CDR3 sequences, roughly 20% of them found once; the top ten carry around 1.2%. The specimen sequenced was axillary lymph node tissue. The receptors come from a female donor with breast cancer. Some clones in this sample may be carry-over from other donors' samples. The CDR3 runs from the conserved cysteine through the conserved F or W. D genes are given only for firm matches. Expanded clones are given a class, and other clones once, few, many or no size at all.

J gene,V gene,CDR3 length,D gene,clone size,CDR3 DNA,CDR3 protein
TRBJ2-7,TRBV5-5,15,-,many,TGTGCCAGCAGCTTACAGATGGTGCAGGTAGGCGAGCAGTACTTC,CASSLQMVQVGEQYF
TRBJ2-5,TRBV6-1,14,-,-,TGTGCCAGCAGCATACCCCAGGGGCGGGAGACCCAGTACTTC,CASSIPQGRETQYF
TRBJ2-3,TRBV12-3/TRBV12-4,15,TRBD2,-,TGTGCCAGCAGTCTAGGACTAGCTAGCACAGATACGCAGTATTTT,CASSLGLASTDTQYF
TRBJ2-2,TRBV3-1,11,-,few,TGTGCCAGCACCGACACCGGGGAGCTGTTTTTT,CASTDTGELFF
TRBJ2-1,TRBV27,12,-,few,TGTGCCAGCAGTGCTACTAGTAATGAGCAGTTCTTC,CASSATSNEQFF
TRBJ2-6,TRBV5-6,17,TRBD1,few,TGTGCCAGCAGTCCCGGGACAGGGAGCTCTGGGGCCAACGTCCTGACTTTC,CASSPGTGSSGANVLTF
TRBJ2-1,TRBV12-3/TRBV12-4,14,-,many,TGTGCCAGCAGTTTAGTCGGACTCAACAATGAGCAGTTCTTC,CASSLVGLNNEQFF
TRBJ1-2,TRBV4-1,15,-,many,TGCGCCAGCAGGCAAGAGGGGGGCGAAACCTATGGCTACACCTTC,CASRQEGGETYGYTF
TRBJ2-5,TRBV2,13,-,many,TGTGCCAGCAGTGAGGGGGACCAAGAGACCCAGTACTTC,CASSEGDQETQYF
TRBJ2-2,TRBV9,15,-,-,TGTGCCAGCAGCGTAGCGAACAGTTTCCACGGGGAGCTGTTTTTT,CASSVANSFHGELFF
TRBJ2-1,TRBV18,14,-,-,TGTGCCAGCTCACCACCGACAGTGAACAATGAGCAGTTCTTC,CASSPPTVNNEQFF
TRBJ2-1,TRBV6-5,17,-,many,TGTGCCAGCAGCCAACAAGGGATAGCGACCCTCAACAATGAGCAGTTCTTC,CASSQQGIATLNNEQFF
TRBJ2-3,TRBV29-1,13,TRBD1,many,TGCAGCGGTCGACAGGGAGTGTCAGATACGCAGTATTTT,CSGRQGVSDTQYF
TRBJ1-2,TRBV3-1,19,TRBD1,-,TGTGCCAGCAGCCGAACAACGACAGGGGGCGTTCGTAATAACTATGGCTACACCTTC,CASSRTTTGGVRNNYGYTF
TRBJ2-7,TRBV12-3/TRBV12-4,13,-,many,TGTGCCAGCACCAGGGGCGGGATCTACGAGCAGTACTTC,CASTRGGIYEQYF
TRBJ1-6,TRBV25-1,17,TRBD1,many,TGTGCCAGCAGTGGCTTGCAGGGGGACTTGTGGAATTCACCCCTCCACTTT,CASSGLQGDLWNSPLHF
TRBJ1-4,TRBV27,13,-,-,TGTGCCAGCAGTTTACGGCGGAATGAAAAACTGTTTTTT,CASSLRRNEKLFF
TRBJ1-1,TRBV18,14,TRBD1,-,TGTGCCAGCTCACCGGGACAGCTGAACACTGAAGCTTTCTTT,CASSPGQLNTEAFF
TRBJ1-2,TRBV30,16,TRBD1,-,TGTGCCTGGAACTACTACCCGGGACAGGGTTCGGTAGGCTACCCCTTC,CAWNYYPGQGSVGYPF
TRBJ2-1,TRBV6-5,16,-,few,TGTGCCACCAAGTCGCACGGAGGGGGCTCCTACAATGAGCAGTTCTTC,CATKSHGGGSYNEQFF
TRBJ1-2,TRBV13,16,-,-,TGTGCCAGCAGCTTAAGGACCAACGAGAACTTAAATGGCTACACCTTC,CASSLRTNENLNGYTF
TRBJ1-5,TRBV5-5,14,-,many,TGTGCCAGCAGCACACTAGGGGATCGGCAGCCCCAGCATTTT,CASSTLGDRQPQHF
TRBJ2-1,TRBV28,15,-,-,TGTGCCAGCAGTTTATATGGGCACGGGGAAAATGAGCAGTTCTTC,CASSLYGHGENEQFF
TRBJ2-7,TRBV4-1,13,TRBD1,many,TGCGCCAGCAGCCAAGTTCCGGGACAGCAGCAGTACTTC,CASSQVPGQQQYF
TRBJ2-3,TRBV9,11,-,many,TGTGCCAGCAGCAATATAGATACGCAGTATTTT,CASSNIDTQYF
TRBJ1-6,TRBV4-1,15,-,many,TGCGCCAGCAGACGAGGGTGGGGCTATAATTCACCCCTCCACTTT,CASRRGWGYNSPLHF
TRBJ2-2,TRBV12-3/TRBV12-4,15,-,-,TGTGCCAGCAGCCCGGACAGAACGAACACCGGGGAGCTGTTTTTT,CASSPDRTNTGELFF
TRBJ2-1,TRBV7-9,15,TRBD1,many,TGTGCCAGCAACTCACACCGGGACAGGGCCAATGAGCAGTTCTTC,CASNSHRDRANEQFF
TRBJ2-7,TRBV27,14,-,many,TGTGCCAGCAGTTTAGTCGACGGCTCCTACGAGCAGTACTTC,CASSLVDGSYEQYF
TRBJ2-1,TRBV20-1,13,TRBD2,once,TGCAGTGCCGGCCTAGCGGGAGATCGTCGCCAGTTCTTC,CSAGLAGDRRQFF
TRBJ2-7,TRBV20-1,13,-,many,TGCAGTGCTTCCCGGGAGTCAGTTTACGAGCAGTACTTC,CSASRESVYEQYF
TRBJ2-2,TRBV9,14,TRBD2,many,TGTGCCAGCAACCCCTCGGGAGGGCCCGGGGAGCTGTTTTTT,CASNPSGGPGELFF
TRBJ2-1,TRBV5-1,15,TRBD2,many,TGCGCCAGCAGCTTGAGACTAGCGGGATCAGGTGAGCAGTTCTTC,CASSLRLAGSGEQFF
TRBJ2-1,TRBV28,15,TRBD1,-,TGTGCCAGCAGTCGGGCCGGGACAGGATACAATGAGCAGTTCTTC,CASSRAGTGYNEQFF
TRBJ2-2,TRBV27,13,-,-,TGTGCCAGCAGTTCCCTCTCTACCGGGGAGCTGTTTTTT,CASSSLSTGELFF
TRBJ1-2,TRBV5-1,15,TRBD1,many,TGCGCCAGCAGCTCGCGGACAGGGGGCTCCGGCGGCTACACCTTC,CASSSRTGGSGGYTF
TRBJ2-7,TRBV11-2,16,TRBD2,-,TGTGCCAGCAGCCCGTATCGGACTAGCCCAACCTACGAGCAGTACTTC,CASSPYRTSPTYEQYF
TRBJ2-7,TRBV28,16,-,many,TGTGCCAGCACTGGGCTCACTCAAGGTTCTCCTTACGAGCAGTACTTC,CASTGLTQGSPYEQYF
TRBJ2-7,TRBV14,15,-,many,TGTGCCAGCAGCCAAGTTTCGGGGGCCGTGTACGAGCAGTACTTC,CASSQVSGAVYEQYF
TRBJ1-2,TRBV7-9,13,-,many,TGTGCCAGCAGCTTAGCCGGGAATGATGGCTACACCTTC,CASSLAGNDGYTF
TRBJ1-4,TRBV5-1,14,TRBD1,many,TGCGCCAGCAGCCGTGGACAGGGGGGTGAAAAACTGTTTTTT,CASSRGQGGEKLFF
TRBJ2-3,TRBV28,13,-,few,TGTGCCAGCAGTGTACAGGATCCAGATACGCAGTATTTT,CASSVQDPDTQYF
TRBJ1-2,TRBV7-2,13,-,many,TGTGCCAGCAGCTCGACAGGATTCTATGGCTACACCTTC,CASSSTGFYGYTF
TRBJ2-3,TRBV11-2,15,-,many,TGTGCCAGCAGCTTAGAAGGTAGTCCCGCAGATACGCAGTATTTT,CASSLEGSPADTQYF
TRBJ2-5,TRBV18,15,TRBD1,-,TGTGCCAGCTCAGGGGACAGGCCCCCTAAAGCGACCCAGTACTTC,CASSGDRPPKATQYF
TRBJ2-1,TRBV10-3,15,TRBD1,many,TGTGCCATCAGTGACCCCGGACAGGGGAACAATGAGCAGTTCTTC,CAISDPGQGNNEQFF
TRBJ1-2,TRBV3-1,13,-,-,TGTGCCAGCAGCCAAGAGCGGGGGTTAGGCTACACCTTC,CASSQERGLGYTF
TRBJ1-5,TRBV20-1,16,TRBD1,many,TGCAGTGCTAGCCCAAAGGGGGCGGGGAGCAATCAGCCCCAGCATTTT,CSASPKGAGSNQPQHF
TRBJ2-7,TRBV5-1,15,TRBD2,many,TGCGCCAGCAGCTTGGCGGGGGGGGGCATGGGTGAGCAGTACTTC,CASSLAGGGMGEQYF
TRBJ2-2,TRBV5-5,18,TRBD2,few,TGTGCCAGCAGCCGACGACTAGCGGGGGCCTCTAACACCGGGGAGCTGTTTTTT,CASSRRLAGASNTGELFF
TRBJ2-3,TRBV7-3,15,-,many,TGTGCCAGCAGCTTGGCAGGGGAGGGGGGTGGTACGCAGTATTTT,CASSLAGEGGGTQYF
TRBJ1-4,TRBV3-1,14,-,-,TGTGCCAGCAGCCAAGACGGTGGCCAGGAAAAACTGTTTTTT,CASSQDGGQEKLFF
TRBJ2-7,TRBV10-2,13,-,many,TGCGCCAGCAGTCCCGGGGTAGGGAACGAGCAGTACTTC,CASSPGVGNEQYF